What follows are 21 T cell receptor beta chains derived from one specimen sequenced in a study of cytomegalovirus exposure and HLA in healthy donors. Use of 60 Vbeta and 13 Jbeta primers characterized the PCR. Only in-frame clones appear in the TCRdb table, and some are missing; sequencing was by immunoSEQ multiplex PCR. This repertoire shows about 110,000 clones, around three quarters found once; its top ten account for approximately 3%. The specimen was PBMCs. These receptors were taken from a middle-aged woman in good health and CMV-seronegative.

The rearrangement joins TRBV28 to TRBJ2-7, with TRBD1 as a possible D gene (5 bases). The germline CDR1 and CDR2 sequences are MDHEN and SYDVKM. The CDR3 sequence is 14 residues long. Trimming pared 2 bases from V and 2 bases from J, leaving 10 bases between. This chain's CDR3 is CASSLEDNTYEQYF. In DNA, the CDR3 is TGTGCCAGCAGTTTAGAGGACAATACCTACGAGCAGTACTTC.

The V gene is TRBV5-1, the J gene TRBJ1-6, with 11 bases identical to TRBD1. J lost 8 bases, V lost 3 bases, and 4 bases had no gene match. Per germline, CDR1 SGHRS and CDR2 YFSETQ. The CDR3 runs to 15 residues. CDR3 protein: CASSWTGGEDSPLHF. CDR3 nucleotides: TGCGCCAGCAGCTGGACAGGGGGCGAAGATTCACCCCTCCACTTT.

The chain couples TRBV5-1 to TRBJ1-3, with D uncertain. The CDR3 loop spans 14 amino acids. V was clipped by 1 base and J by 0 bases, with 5 bases between them. CDR1 is SGHRS, CDR2 YFSETQ, per germline. In nucleotides, the CDR3 is TGCGCCAGCAGCTTGTCCATCTCTGGAAACACCATATATTTT. It translates to CASSLSISGNTIYF.

V usage is TRBV5-1 and J usage is TRBJ2-4, with 13 nucleotides matching TRBD2. This CDR3 is 16 amino acids long. The germline V gene has CDR1 SGHRS and CDR2 YFSETQ. Trimming cost V 7 bases and J 5 bases; bases outside gene matches: 9. The CDR3 loop is CASARTSGSIQNIQYF. DNA of the CDR3: TGCGCCAGCGCTAGGACTAGCGGGAGTATCCAAAACATTCAGTACTTC.

The CDR3 coding sequence is TGTGCCAGCAGCTTGAGCAGCAATCAGCCCCAGCATTTT. It encodes CASSLSSNQPQHF. J is TRBJ1-5 and V is TRBV7-2; D gene uncertain. The CDR3 spans 13 residues. Between the trimmed V and J ends, which lost 3 bases and 1 base, there was a span of 4 bases. The germline V gene encodes CDR1 SGHTA and CDR2 FQGNSA.

The chain is built from TRBV7-2 and TRBJ2-7; TRBD2 matches 14 bases. CDR3 length: 17 amino acids. Germline V gene sequence: CDR1 SGHTA, CDR2 FQGNSA. The V gene end was trimmed by 5 bases and the J gene end by 2 bases; junction bases not matched to a gene: 8. The DNA of the CDR3 is TGTGCCAGCAGCCCGGGACTAGCGGGAGTTGAGACCTACGAGCAGTACTTC. Amino acid sequence: CASSPGLAGVETYEQYF.

This clone has more than one count but fewer than ten. This chain links TRBV28 with TRBJ2-5, with TRBD2 identical over 11 bases. The J call may be faulty, since TRBJ2-7 better matches the DNA end. In germline, CDR1 is MDHEN, CDR2 SYDVKM. The CDR3 sequence is 17 residues long. DNA for the CDR3: TGTGCCAGCAGTTTCGGGGGGACTAGCGGTCGCTCCTACGAGCAGTACTTC. Its protein is CASSFGGTSGRSYEQYF.

This clone was recorded a few times. The rearrangement joins TRBV18 to TRBJ2-3; 10 nucleotides align to TRBD1. Per germline, CDR1 KGHSH and CDR2 LQKENI. This CDR3 spans 16 amino acids. V was pared by 1 base and J by 5 bases, with 6 bases of the junction left unmatched. The CDR3: CASSPRTTGGKDTQYF. Here the CDR3 DNA reads TGTGCCAGCTCACCACGGACGACAGGGGGCAAAGATACGCAGTATTTT.

This chain's CDR3 is CASSLVWGEETQYF. DNA for the CDR3: TGCGCCAGCAGCTTGGTTTGGGGAGAAGAGACCCAGTACTTC. V and J are TRBV5-1 and TRBJ2-5, with TRBD2 as a possible D gene (5 bases). The CDR3 spans 14 residues. Looked up from germline, CDR1 is SGHRS and CDR2 is YFSETQ. V dropped 0 bases and J dropped 3 bases, with 9 bases sitting between them.

The V call is TRBV15, the J call TRBJ1-4; D possibly corresponds to TRBD1 (5 bases). V lost 1 base and J lost 1, with 10 bases in between. The CDR3 extends over 16 amino acids. Per the germline V gene, CDR1 is LNHNV and CDR2 is YYDKDF (reference sequence). The CDR3 here is CATSRAWRGTNEKLFF. For the CDR3, the DNA is TGTGCCACCAGCAGAGCCTGGAGGGGAACTAATGAAAAACTGTTTTTT.

J is TRBJ1-1 and V is TRBV9; D might be TRBD1 (6 bases). The germline V gene encodes CDR1 SGDLS and CDR2 YYNGEE. The CDR3 sequence is 15 residues long. The ends were cut back, 0 bases at V and 4 bases at J, with 13 bases in the middle. The CDR3 protein is CASSVGGGGGTEAFF. DNA of the CDR3: TGTGCCAGCAGCGTAGGAGGGGGGGGCGGCACTGAAGCTTTCTTT.

The chain recombines TRBV25-1 with TRBJ1-2; TRBD1 aligns across 10 bases. Germline CDR1 MGHDK, CDR2 SYGVNS. The J segment lost 5 bases and the V segment lost 4 bases, leaving 7 bases of the junction unmatched. This CDR3 contains 15 residues. Here the CDR3 reads CASSGGTGVLYGYTF. The CDR3 DNA sequence: TGTGCCAGCAGTGGAGGGACAGGGGTTCTTTATGGCTACACCTTC.

The chain joins TRBV11-2 to TRBJ1-2; D is ambiguous. The CDR3 extends over 13 amino acids. Germline V CDR1 and CDR2: SGHAT, FQNNGV. V was cut by 1 base and J by 4 bases, with 7 bases left in between. CDR3 sequence: CASSLGVSYGYTF. The CDR3 DNA follows: TGTGCCAGCAGCTTAGGAGTTTCCTATGGCTACACCTTC.

This clone has just a few counts. The chain recombines TRBV7-2 with TRBJ2-6; maybe TRBD1 (6 bases). Trimming stripped 3 bases from V and 2 bases from J, with 11 bases between. Per the germline V gene, CDR1 is SGHTA and CDR2 is FQGNSA. The CDR3 covers 16 residues. CDR3: CASSFSGAAGANVLTF. The CDR3 bases are TGTGCCAGCAGCTTCTCAGGGGCAGCTGGGGCCAACGTCCTGACTTTC.

This sequence joins TRBV27 and TRBJ2-7; 9 bases are a match to TRBD1. The CDR3 has 17 amino acids. Per the germline V gene, CDR1 is MNHEY and CDR2 is SMNVEV (reference sequence). Losses at the gene ends were 0 bases for V and 4 bases for J; bases not matched to a gene: 10. CDR3 region: CASSLSFYRDRAYEQYF. CDR3 bases: TGTGCCAGCAGTTTATCCTTCTATCGGGACAGGGCTTACGAGCAGTACTTC.

The chain carries TRBV9 and TRBJ1-1; D gene unclear. This CDR3 is 14 amino acids long. Germline loops: CDR1 SGDLS, CDR2 YYNGEE. V lost 4 bases, J lost 0 bases, and 10 bases lay in between. For the CDR3, the DNA is TGTGCCAGCAGCCCCGGGAACATGAACACTGAAGCTTTCTTT. Translation: CASSPGNMNTEAFF.

This chain connects TRBV7-8 to TRBJ1-1, with TRBD1 identical over 11 bases. The J segment lost 5 bases and the V segment lost 5 bases, leaving 7 bases of the junction unmatched. The CDR3 length is 15 residues. Germline values: CDR1 SGHVS, CDR2 FQNEAQ. CDR3 sequence reads: CASSPGQGAGTEAFF. The CDR3 coding sequence is TGTGCCAGCAGCCCCGGACAGGGGGCAGGAACTGAAGCTTTCTTT.

The chain combines TRBV7-2 with TRBJ2-7; D perhaps matches TRBD2 (5 bases). Between the trimmed V and J ends, which lost 0 bases and 3 bases, there was a span of 9 bases. The CDR3 sequence is 14 residues long. Germline CDR1 is SGHTA and CDR2 is FQGNSA. The CDR3 DNA reads TGTGCCAGCAGCTTAGCGGAGGCCCGCTACGAGCAGTACTTC. Protein: CASSLAEARYEQYF.

The V call is TRBV5-8, the J call TRBJ1-6; D may be TRBD1 (5 bases). The CDR3 spans 13 residues. The germline V gene has CDR1 SGHTS and CDR2 YDEGEE. Trimming left V 0 bases short and J 7 bases short, with 5 bases between. CDR3 amino acids: CASSLGQNSPLHF. In nucleotides, the CDR3 is TGTGCCAGCAGCTTGGGACAGAATTCACCCCTCCACTTT.

The CDR3 is CASSLARAGAFSGNTIYF. DNA for the CDR3: TGTGCCAGCAGCTTGGCCCGGGCAGGGGCCTTCTCTGGAAACACCATATATTTT. The chain links TRBV5-5 to TRBJ1-3, with D tentatively TRBD1 (6 bases). The germline V gene encodes CDR1 SGHKS and CDR2 YYEKEE (reference sequence). The CDR3 is made up of 18 amino acids. The V end was cut by 0 bases, the J end by 0 bases, with 16 bases between.

This clone was counted only a few times. The rearrangement uses TRBV7-2 and TRBJ1-1; weak D call: TRBD1 (5 bases). The CDR3 length is 14 residues. V was trimmed by 2 bases and J by 7 bases, leaving 14 bases between them. Germline V gene data show CDR1 as SGHTA and CDR2 as FQGNSA. The CDR3 region is CASSLSPAGGEAFF. The CDR3 coding sequence is TGTGCCAGCAGCTTATCCCCGGCCGGGGGTGAAGCTTTCTTT.